This TCR beta chain stems from a study of control samples from healthy donors and cancer patients. The table came from immunoSEQ multiplex PCR; TCRdb's copy has only in-frame clones and leaves some out. Of 350,000 to 450,000 clones listed, about 93% are singletons. This CDR3 has 12 amino acids. CDR1 KGHDR and CDR2 SFDVKD come from the germline V gene. V lost 5 bases to trimming and J lost 8 bases, with 9 bases between them. Sequencing used PBMCs. The sequence was obtained from a middle-aged man with head and neck cancer. The rearrangement uses TRBV24-1 and TRBJ1-5; D uncertain. CDR3 region: CATSASSEPQHF. The CDR3 nucleotides read TGTGCCACCAGTGCGTCAAGTGAGCCCCAGCATTTT.